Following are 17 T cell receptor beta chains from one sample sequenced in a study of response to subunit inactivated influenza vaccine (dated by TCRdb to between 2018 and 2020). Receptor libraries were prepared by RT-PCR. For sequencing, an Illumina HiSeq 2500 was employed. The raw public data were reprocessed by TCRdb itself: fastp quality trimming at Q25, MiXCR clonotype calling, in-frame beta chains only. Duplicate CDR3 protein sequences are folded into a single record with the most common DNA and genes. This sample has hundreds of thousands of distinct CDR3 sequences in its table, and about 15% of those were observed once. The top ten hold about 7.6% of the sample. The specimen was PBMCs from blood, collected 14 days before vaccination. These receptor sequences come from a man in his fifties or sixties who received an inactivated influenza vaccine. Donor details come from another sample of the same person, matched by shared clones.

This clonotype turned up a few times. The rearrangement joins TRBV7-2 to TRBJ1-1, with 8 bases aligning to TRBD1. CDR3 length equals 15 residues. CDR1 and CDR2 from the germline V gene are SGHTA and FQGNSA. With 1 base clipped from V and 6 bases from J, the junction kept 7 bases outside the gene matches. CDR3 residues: CASSLVVAGGAEAFF. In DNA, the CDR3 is TGTGCCAGCAGCTTAGTGGTGGCAGGGGGCGCTGAAGCTTTCTTT. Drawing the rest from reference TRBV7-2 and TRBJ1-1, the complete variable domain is GAGVSQSPSNKVTEKGKDVELRCDPISGHTALYWYRQSLGQGLEFLIYFQGNSAPDKSGLPSDRFSAERTGGSVSTLTIQRTQQEDSAVYLCASSLVVAGGAEAFFGQGTRLTVV.

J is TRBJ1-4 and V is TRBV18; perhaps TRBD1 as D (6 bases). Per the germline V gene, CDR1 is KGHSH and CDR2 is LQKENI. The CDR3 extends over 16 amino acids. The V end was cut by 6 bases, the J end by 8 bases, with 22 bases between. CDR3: CASSEFSGAGLEKLFF. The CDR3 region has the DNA TGTGCCAGCTCCGAGTTCTCAGGGGCCGGGCTCGAAAAACTGTTTTTT.

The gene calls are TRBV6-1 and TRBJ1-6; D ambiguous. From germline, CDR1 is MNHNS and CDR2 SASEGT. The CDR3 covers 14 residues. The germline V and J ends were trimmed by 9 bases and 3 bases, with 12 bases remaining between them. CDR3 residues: CASMRQNYNSPLHF. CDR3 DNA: TGTGCCAGTATGCGGCAGAACTATAATTCACCCCTCCACTTT.

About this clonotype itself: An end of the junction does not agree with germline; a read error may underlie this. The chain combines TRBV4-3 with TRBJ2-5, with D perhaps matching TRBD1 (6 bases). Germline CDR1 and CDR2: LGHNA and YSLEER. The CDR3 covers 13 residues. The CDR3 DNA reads TGCGCCAGCAGCCAAGAGGGGGCGGAGACCCGGTACTTC. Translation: CASSQEGAETRYF.

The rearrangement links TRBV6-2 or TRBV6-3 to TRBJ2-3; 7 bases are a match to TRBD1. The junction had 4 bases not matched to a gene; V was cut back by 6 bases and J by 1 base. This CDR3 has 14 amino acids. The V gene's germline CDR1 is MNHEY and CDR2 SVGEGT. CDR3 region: CASSYQGGTDTQYF. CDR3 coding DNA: TGTGCCAGCAGCTACCAGGGGGGCACAGATACGCAGTATTTT.

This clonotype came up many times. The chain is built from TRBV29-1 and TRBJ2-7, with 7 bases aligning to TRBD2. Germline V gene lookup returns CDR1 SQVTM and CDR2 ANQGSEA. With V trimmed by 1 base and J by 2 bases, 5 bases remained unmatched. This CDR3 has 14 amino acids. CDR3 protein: CSVEGTRAPYEQYF. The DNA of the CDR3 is TGCAGCGTTGAAGGGACTAGGGCCCCCTACGAGCAGTACTTC.

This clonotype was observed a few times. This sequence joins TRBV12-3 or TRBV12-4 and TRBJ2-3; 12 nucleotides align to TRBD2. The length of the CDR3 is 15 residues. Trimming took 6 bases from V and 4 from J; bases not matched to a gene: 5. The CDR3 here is CASRSTSGGSDTQYF. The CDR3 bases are TGTGCCAGCAGATCAACTAGCGGGGGGTCAGATACGCAGTATTTT.

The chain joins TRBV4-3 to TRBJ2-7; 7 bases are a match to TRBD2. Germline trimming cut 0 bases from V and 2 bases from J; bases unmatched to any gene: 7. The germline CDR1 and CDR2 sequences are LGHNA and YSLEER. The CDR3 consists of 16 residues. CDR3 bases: TGCGCCAGCAGCCAAGATTGGCTAGCGGAAACCTACGAGCAGTACTTC. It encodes CASSQDWLAETYEQYF.

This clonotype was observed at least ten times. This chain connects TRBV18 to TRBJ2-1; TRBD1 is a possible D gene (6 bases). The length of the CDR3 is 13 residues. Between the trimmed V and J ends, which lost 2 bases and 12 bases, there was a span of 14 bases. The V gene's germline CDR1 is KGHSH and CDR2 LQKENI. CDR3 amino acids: CASSPGDNLRQFF. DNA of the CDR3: TGTGCCAGCTCACCAGGGGACAATCTTAGGCAGTTCTTC.

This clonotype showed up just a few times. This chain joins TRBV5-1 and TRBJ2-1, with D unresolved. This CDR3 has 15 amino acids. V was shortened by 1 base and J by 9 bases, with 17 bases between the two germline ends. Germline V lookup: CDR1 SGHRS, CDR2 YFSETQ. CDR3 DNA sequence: TGCGCCAGCAGCTTGACACTTTCAAACTTCCTTGAGCAGTTCTTC. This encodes CASSLTLSNFLEQFF.

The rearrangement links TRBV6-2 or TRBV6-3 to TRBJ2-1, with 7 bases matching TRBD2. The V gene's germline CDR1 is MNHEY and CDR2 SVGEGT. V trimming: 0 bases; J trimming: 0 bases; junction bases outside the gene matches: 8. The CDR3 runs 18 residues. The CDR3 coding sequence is TGTGCCAGCAGTTACTCGAGTAGTGGCGGGAGCTCCTACAATGAGCAGTTCTTC. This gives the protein CASSYSSSGGSSYNEQFF.

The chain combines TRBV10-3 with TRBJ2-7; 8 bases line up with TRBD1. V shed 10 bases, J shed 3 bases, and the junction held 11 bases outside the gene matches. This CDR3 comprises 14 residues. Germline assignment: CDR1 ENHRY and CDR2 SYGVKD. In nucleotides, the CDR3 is TGTGCCACCAGACCGGGACAGGTTATCTACGAGCAGTACTTC. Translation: CATRPGQVIYEQYF.

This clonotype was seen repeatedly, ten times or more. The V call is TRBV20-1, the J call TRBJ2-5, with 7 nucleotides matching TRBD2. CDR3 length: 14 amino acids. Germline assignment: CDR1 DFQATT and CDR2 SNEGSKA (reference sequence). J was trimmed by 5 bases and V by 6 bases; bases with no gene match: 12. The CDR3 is CSAPGAGDRETQYF. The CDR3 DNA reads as TGCAGTGCGCCCGGGGCGGGAGATAGGGAGACCCAGTACTTC.

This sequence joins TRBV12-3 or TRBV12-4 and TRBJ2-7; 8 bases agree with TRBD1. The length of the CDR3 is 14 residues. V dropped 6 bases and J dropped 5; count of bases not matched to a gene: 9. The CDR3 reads CASSHQGAYHEQYF. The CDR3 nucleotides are TGTGCCAGCAGCCATCAGGGGGCGTATCACGAGCAGTACTTC.

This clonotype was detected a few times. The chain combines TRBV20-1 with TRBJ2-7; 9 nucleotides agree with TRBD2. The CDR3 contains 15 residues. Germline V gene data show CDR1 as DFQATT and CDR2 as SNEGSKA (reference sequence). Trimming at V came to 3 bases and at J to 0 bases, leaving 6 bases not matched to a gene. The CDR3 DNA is TGCAGTGCTAGTACAGGCGGGGGGGGCTCCTACGAGCAGTACTTC. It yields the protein CSASTGGGGSYEQYF.

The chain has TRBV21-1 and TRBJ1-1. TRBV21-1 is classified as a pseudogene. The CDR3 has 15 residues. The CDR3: CASSLYGGDYFEAFF. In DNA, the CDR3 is TGTGCCAGCAGCTTATATGGTGGAGACTACTTTGAAGCTTTCTTT.

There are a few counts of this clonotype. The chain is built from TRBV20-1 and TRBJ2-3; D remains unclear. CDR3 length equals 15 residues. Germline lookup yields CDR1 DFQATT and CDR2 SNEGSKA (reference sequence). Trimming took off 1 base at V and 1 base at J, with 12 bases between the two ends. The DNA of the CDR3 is TGCAGTGCTAGAGTTGATAGGGTTGGCACAGATACGCAGTATTTT. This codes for CSARVDRVGTDTQYF.